One T cell receptor (beta chain) is described in this entry. Its target is unknown. At one end the junction does not follow the germline gene, possibly because of a read error. CDR1 SGHDT and CDR2 YYEEEE come from the germline V gene. This CDR3 spans 17 amino acids. This entry comes from a study of blood T cells in healthy people across ages. Study conclusions and caveats: It was the long-lived donors that had more naive CD4+ cells and higher diversity than aged donors.

A second PCR of roughly 7 to 11 cycles used a sample-barcoded 5' primer and a J-beta primer mix. TCRdb called the 5' RACE reads again in MiXCR, with one record for every CDR3 protein. This repertoire shows around 1,000,000 distinct CDR3 sequences, about 23% found once; its top ten account for approximately 0.75%. These data were likewise used in another study, on T cells of mothers and their children.

The sequencing input was blood. V is TRBV5-6 and J is TRBJ1-1; D is unclear. The sequence came from a girl aged 2 to 10 in good health. The CDR3 coding sequence is TGTGCCAGCAGCTCAATAATACCGACATTTTTGAACACTGAAGCTTCCTTT. Its protein is CASSSIIPTFLNTEASF.